The present entry profiles one TCR beta chain with its context. This entry is derived from a study of cytomegalovirus exposure and HLA in healthy donors. Use of 60 Vbeta and 13 Jbeta primers characterized the PCR. The assay was immunoSEQ multiplex PCR, and TCRdb's table has in-frame clones only and misses some. This table holds 150,000 to 200,000 clones. Looked up from germline, CDR1 is KGHSH and CDR2 is LQKENI. The CDR3 totals 15 residues. Trimming took 2 bases from V and 1 from J, leaving 11 bases between them. The clonotype originates from a woman between 18 and 29 years old in good health and CMV-seropositive. Material: PBMCs. The chain recombines TRBV18 with TRBJ1-1; TRBD1 is a possible D gene (5 bases). CDR3 region: CASSPSIDRNTEAFF. In DNA form, the CDR3 reads TGTGCCAGCTCACCATCTATCGACAGGAACACTGAAGCTTTCTTT.